This TCR beta chain originates from a study of blood T cell repertoires in COVID-19. Overall study: Italy, Spain and the United States were the sources of the convalescent and acute COVID-19 samples. T cells, B-cell-depleted T cells, or PBMCs provided the cDNA or gDNA that served as material.

Original methodology: Estimation of nucleated cell counts relied on the amplification of reference gene primers. Only in-frame clones appear in the TCRdb table, and some are missing; sequencing was by immunoSEQ multiplex PCR. V, J and clone size were drawn from that table, and D and trimming were deduced from the DNA. This table has some 120,000 clones, 83% appearing once. Looked up from germline, CDR1 is LGHNA and CDR2 is YSLEER. The V and J ends lost 4 bases and 2 bases, in that order; junction bases with no gene match: 3. The CDR3 sequence is 15 residues long. This sequence joins TRBV4-3 and TRBJ2-2; 8 positions agree with TRBD1. The sequence was collected from a man aged 30 to 39 with acute or convalescent COVID-19. The sample consisted of peripheral blood. CDR3 coding DNA: TGCGCCAGCAGCCCAGGGGGCGATAACACCGGGGAGCTGTTTTTT. This sequence encodes CASSPGGDNTGELFF.